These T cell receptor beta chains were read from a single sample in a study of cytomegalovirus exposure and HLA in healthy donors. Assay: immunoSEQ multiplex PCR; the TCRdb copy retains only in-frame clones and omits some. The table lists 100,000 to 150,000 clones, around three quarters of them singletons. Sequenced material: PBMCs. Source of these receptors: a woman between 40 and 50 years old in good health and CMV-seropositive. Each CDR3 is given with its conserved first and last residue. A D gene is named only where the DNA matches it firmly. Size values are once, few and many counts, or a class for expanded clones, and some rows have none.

cdr3_nt: TGTGCCAGCACACCTCTAGAGGGCAATCAGCCCCAGCATTTT
cdr3_aa: CASTPLEGNQPQHF
clone_size: .
j_call: TRBJ1-5
v_call: TRBV6-6
d_call: .

cdr3_nt: TGTGCCAGCAGCTTGCAGGGAATACCCCTCCACTTT
cdr3_aa: CASSLQGIPLHF
clone_size: once
j_call: TRBJ1-6
v_call: TRBV7-2
d_call: .

cdr3_nt: TGCGCCAGCAGCCCCGGGACAGGGACAGATACGCAGTATTTT
cdr3_aa: CASSPGTGTDTQYF
clone_size: .
j_call: TRBJ2-3
v_call: TRBV5-1
d_call: TRBD1

cdr3_nt: TGTGCCAGCAGTTTAAGGGGGCTCGAGCAGTACTTC
cdr3_aa: CASSLRGLEQYF
clone_size: .
j_call: TRBJ2-7
v_call: TRBV28
d_call: TRBD1

cdr3_nt: TGTGCCAGCCGCCGGGACTCCTCCTACAATGAGCAGTTCTTC
cdr3_aa: CASRRDSSYNEQFF
clone_size: .
j_call: TRBJ2-1
v_call: TRBV6-1
d_call: .

cdr3_nt: TGCGCCAGCAGAGCGGACGGAAAAGGCGGCTACACCTTC
cdr3_aa: CASRADGKGGYTF
clone_size: .
j_call: TRBJ1-2
v_call: TRBV5-1
d_call: .

cdr3_nt: TGTGCCAGCATTGGGAGCTCCTACAATGAGCAGTTCTTC
cdr3_aa: CASIGSSYNEQFF
clone_size: .
j_call: TRBJ2-1
v_call: TRBV6-6
d_call: .

cdr3_nt: TGCGCCAGCAGCTTGGGTGCCAGGGGCTCTGGAAACACCATATATTTT
cdr3_aa: CASSLGARGSGNTIYF
clone_size: once
j_call: TRBJ1-3
v_call: TRBV5-1
d_call: .

cdr3_nt: TGTGCCAGCAGTTTGGCTAGCGGGAGCGATGAGCAGTTCTTC
cdr3_aa: CASSLASGSDEQFF
clone_size: .
j_call: TRBJ2-1
v_call: TRBV27
d_call: TRBD2

cdr3_nt: TGTGCCATCGCCCGGGACAGGTGGTACGAGCAGTACTTC
cdr3_aa: CAIARDRWYEQYF
clone_size: .
j_call: TRBJ2-7
v_call: TRBV6-6
d_call: TRBD1

cdr3_nt: TGTGCCAGCAGTCGGAGCGCCGTGGGTGAAGCTTTCTTT
cdr3_aa: CASSRSAVGEAFF
clone_size: .
j_call: TRBJ1-1
v_call: TRBV6-6
d_call: .

cdr3_nt: TGTGCCAGCAGCTGGGGACAGGGTCGCTCTGGAAACACCATATATTTT
cdr3_aa: CASSWGQGRSGNTIYF
clone_size: .
j_call: TRBJ1-3
v_call: TRBV5-4
d_call: TRBD1

cdr3_nt: TGTGCCAGCAGCCTTATCTACGAGCAGTACTTC
cdr3_aa: CASSLIYEQYF
clone_size: .
j_call: TRBJ2-7
v_call: TRBV6-6
d_call: .

cdr3_nt: TGTGCCAGTAGCCGGACAGGGCCTCAGCCCCAGCATTTT
cdr3_aa: CASSRTGPQPQHF
clone_size: .
j_call: TRBJ1-5
v_call: TRBV19
d_call: TRBD1

cdr3_nt: TGTGCCAGCACCTCGCGGGAACACAATGAGCAGTTCTTC
cdr3_aa: CASTSREHNEQFF
clone_size: .
j_call: TRBJ2-1
v_call: TRBV5-4
d_call: .

cdr3_nt: TGTGCCAGCAGCCCACCTGTTCCCGGGAGCTCCTACAATGAGCAGTTCTTC
cdr3_aa: CASSPPVPGSSYNEQFF
clone_size: .
j_call: TRBJ2-1
v_call: TRBV7-8
d_call: .

cdr3_nt: TGCGCCAGCAGCAGGACAGAGACGAACACCGGGGAGCTGTTTTTT
cdr3_aa: CASSRTETNTGELFF
clone_size: .
j_call: TRBJ2-2
v_call: TRBV5-1
d_call: .

cdr3_nt: TGTGCCAGCAGTGACTATGTCAGTGAGACCCAGTACTTC
cdr3_aa: CASSDYVSETQYF
clone_size: .
j_call: TRBJ2-5
v_call: TRBV6-5
d_call: .

cdr3_nt: TGTGCCAGCAGCCAAGATGGCAGGGTGGGAGATACGCAGTATTTT
cdr3_aa: CASSQDGRVGDTQYF
clone_size: .
j_call: TRBJ2-3
v_call: TRBV4-2
d_call: .

cdr3_nt: TGCGCCAGCAGCCAAGACGAAACTAGCGGTCGCTACGAGCAGTACTTC
cdr3_aa: CASSQDETSGRYEQYF
clone_size: .
j_call: TRBJ2-7
v_call: TRBV4-1
d_call: TRBD2

cdr3_nt: TGTGCCTGGAGCCCAAACAGGGTTCAGCCCCAGCATTTT
cdr3_aa: CAWSPNRVQPQHF
clone_size: .
j_call: TRBJ1-5
v_call: TRBV30
d_call: .

cdr3_nt: TGCGCCAGCAGCTATAGTCGGGCCGAGAGCGGGAGGGTGATGACCCAGTACTTC
cdr3_aa: CASSYSRAESGRVMTQYF
clone_size: .
j_call: TRBJ2-5
v_call: TRBV5-1
d_call: TRBD2

cdr3_nt: TGTGCCAGCAGTGGAAGGGGGCAGAGAACTGAAGCTTTCTTT
cdr3_aa: CASSGRGQRTEAFF
clone_size: .
j_call: TRBJ1-1
v_call: TRBV2
d_call: TRBD1

cdr3_nt: TGCGCCAGCAGCTTGGGACTAGCGGGGGGCTTGGAGCAGTACTTC
cdr3_aa: CASSLGLAGGLEQYF
clone_size: .
j_call: TRBJ2-5
v_call: TRBV5-1
d_call: TRBD2